These 8 T cell receptor beta chains were sequenced from one sample in a study of blood T cell repertoires in COVID-19. Assay: immunoSEQ multiplex PCR; the TCRdb copy retains only in-frame clones and omits some. This sample has approximately 220,000 clones, with 86% found just once. The sequencing sample was made of peripheral blood. The receptors were gathered from a woman aged 45-60 years with acute or convalescent COVID-19.

This chain joins TRBV20-1 and TRBJ2-1; D perhaps matches TRBD1 (6 bases). Trimming pared 5 bases from V and 4 bases from J, leaving 6 bases between. Germline V gene data show CDR1 as DFQATT and CDR2 as SNEGSKA (reference sequence). This CDR3 is built from 11 residues. This CDR3 reads CSAQGYNEQFF. The CDR3 DNA reads TGCAGTGCTCAGGGGTACAATGAGCAGTTCTTC.

This sequence joins TRBV11-3 and TRBJ2-2; 9 nucleotides agree with TRBD1. Losses at the gene ends were 10 bases for V and 1 base for J; bases not matched to a gene: 7. Germline V gene data show CDR1 as SGHNT and CDR2 as YENEEA. The CDR3 is made up of 15 amino acids. CDR3 nucleotide sequence: TGTGCCACCGAGGACAGGGGACGGAACACCGGGGAGCTGTTTTTT. Amino acids: CATEDRGRNTGELFF.

In its sample, this clone was seen once. The V and J genes are TRBV7-9 and TRBJ1-3, with 7 bases lining up with TRBD1. The CDR3 length is 14 residues. With 5 bases clipped from V and 2 bases from J, the junction kept 3 bases outside the gene matches. Germline V gene sequence: CDR1 SEHNR, CDR2 FQNEAQ (reference sequence). This CDR3 is CASSPTGTGNTIYF. CDR3 DNA: TGTGCCAGCAGCCCGACAGGGACTGGAAACACCATATATTTT.

The V gene is TRBV12-5, the J gene TRBJ2-3, with 9 positions matching TRBD2. Trimming at V came to 1 base and at J to 5 bases, leaving 4 bases not matched to a gene. The germline V gene has CDR1 LGHNT and CDR2 FRNRAP. The CDR3 has 15 residues. Here the CDR3 DNA reads TGTGCTAGTGGTTTGGGGGGACTAGCAGGAGATACGCAGTATTTT. Its translation: CASGLGGLAGDTQYF.

The CDR3 bases are TGTGCCACCAGTGATTTGGGACTAGCGGGGGAAGAGACCCAGTACTTC. Translation: CATSDLGLAGEETQYF. The rearrangement links TRBV24-1 to TRBJ2-5; 13 bases are a match to TRBD2. Germline V gives CDR1 KGHDR, CDR2 SFDVKD. CDR3 length equals 16 residues. V was clipped by 0 bases and J by 3 bases; unmatched bases: 0.

This chain joins TRBV6-5 and TRBJ2-5; TRBD1 matches at 8 bases. With V trimmed by 7 bases and J by 4 bases, 8 bases remained unmatched. The CDR3 is 14 amino acids. Looked up from germline, CDR1 is MNHEY and CDR2 is SVGAGI. The DNA for the CDR3 is TGTGCCAGCAAGTATCAGGGGGCCGCAGAGACCCAGTACTTC. It yields the protein CASKYQGAAETQYF.

This chain uses TRBV5-4 with TRBJ2-1, with 8 bases identical to TRBD1. Germline V lookup: CDR1 SGHNT, CDR2 YYREEE (reference sequence). V lost 3 bases to trimming and J lost 3 bases; unmatched junction nucleotides: 5. The CDR3 is 15 residues long. Here the CDR3 reads CASSSGTGHYNEQFF. The CDR3 bases are TGTGCCAGCAGCTCCGGGACAGGACACTACAATGAGCAGTTCTTC.

The CDR3 DNA follows: TGTGCCAGCAGTCCATCCGGGCAGGGTGGTACTGAAGCTTTCTTT. Its protein is CASSPSGQGGTEAFF. The chain recombines TRBV28 with TRBJ1-1, with a tentative D call TRBD1 (5 bases). V was shortened by 5 bases and J by 5 bases, with 18 bases between the two germline ends. CDR3 length equals 15 residues. Looked up from germline, CDR1 is MDHEN and CDR2 is SYDVKM. The full variable domain, its missing parts supplied by reference TRBV28 and TRBJ1-1, is DVKVTQSSRYLVKRTGEKVFLECVQDMDHENMFWYRQDPGLGLRLIYFSYDVKMKEKGDIPEGYSVSREKKERFSLILESASTNQTSMYLCASSPSGQGGTEAFFGQGTRLTVV.